This TCR beta chain was found in a study of T cells after yellow fever vaccination (dated by TCRdb to about 2019). Background for the entire study: Libraries from fractions with low cell numbers were prepared with the SMART-Seq v4 Ultra Low Input RNA kit. Bulk PBMC replicates and cell subsets were isolated from blood drawn at multiple timepoints before and after both primary and secondary immunization. Two healthy male donors made up the cohort, one aged 18 to 29 years and the other aged 30 to 40 years. To follow T-cell clones before and after both primary and booster YFV17D yellow fever vaccination, bulk TCR alpha and beta repertoires underwent longitudinal sequencing.

Comment on this clonotype: Its recognized antigen is unknown. Base qualities were left out, and no much larger clone turns up one base away.

What the study reported, not specific to this receptor: The secondary T-cell response was found to be weaker but faster than the primary response, with a peak reached on day 5 rather than on day 15. FACS-sorted repertoires could contain abundant contaminating clonotypes from the bulk population, so computational filtering was required. Only a couple of donors were included in the study, so the extent to which the findings can be generalized is limited. A small fraction of clonotypes appeared in both the CD4 and CD8 compartments, likely as a result of convergent recombination. After the booster, most clones that had expanded after primary vaccination were detected again (around 96% of CD4 and over 75% of CD8), suggesting broad maintenance of memory.

Data came from an Illumina NovaSeq 6000. TCR cDNA was made using 5'RACE template switching, a step that added a universal primer site and unique molecular identifiers. Priming for cDNA synthesis came from both the TCR alpha and TCR beta constant segments. Library amplification used two PCR steps, and the second PCR step added sample barcodes and sequencing adapters. Sequencing of the libraries was done on either Illumina HiSeq 2500 (2x100 bp) or NovaSeq (2x150 bp). The original pipeline was this. MIGEC handled demultiplexing of reads and collapsing into UMI consensus sequences, while MiXCR performed V(D)J alignment. Vaccine-responding clonotypes were identified with edgeR using replicate PBMC samples, with FDR below 0.01 and a log2 fold change above 5 up to day 15 being required. CD4 or CD8 identity was assigned to each bulk clonotype according to whether the clonotype was present at higher abundance in the sequenced CD4 repertoire or the sequenced CD8 repertoire. TCRdb reanalyzed the raw reads on its own, using fastp at Q25 for trimming and MiXCR for clone calling, and kept in-frame beta chains. For every CDR3 protein sequence, its rows merge into one entry that carries the most common genes and DNA. TCRdb, not the authors, supplied the V and J calls. This sample lists 300,000 to 400,000 distinct CDR3 sequences; around 12% were detected once. Together, the top ten hold about 3% of the sample.

The treatment or condition tag for this specimen amounts to: live attenuated yellow fever vaccine strain. A standard Ficoll-Paque protocol was used to isolate PBMCs from peripheral blood. Dynabeads CD4 and CD8 positive selection kits were used to isolate CD4 and CD8 T-cell fractions. RNA was extracted with TriZol from bulk PBMCs, CD4 and CD8 fractions, and dextramer-positive and dextramer-negative fractions. This TCR derives from a man in his late teens or twenties who received the YFV17D yellow fever vaccine. The sequences come from CD4+ T cells sorted from PBMCs, collected 15 days after the yellow fever booster vaccination.

The CDR3 reads as follows: CAISWNLAGTQYF. The DNA is as follows: TGTGCCATCTCATGGAACCTAGCGGGTACGCAGTATTTT. The receptor chain draws on TRBV12-3 or TRBV12-4 and TRBJ2-3; TRBD2 matches 8 bases in the middle. Trimming accounts for 10 bases at V and 8 bases at J, while the number of junction bases matched to no gene is 11. The CDR3 starts with the cysteine, ends with the phenylalanine, and has 13 residues. The kept DNA is CDR3 alone, 39 bases in frame from the first base.